The source of this T cell receptor beta chain is a study of blood T cell repertoires in COVID-19. The wider study: The study drew acute and convalescent COVID-19 samples from the United States, Italy and Spain. Nucleic acid was either cDNA or gDNA, and it came from T cells, B-cell-depleted T cells, or PBMCs.

To note about this clone: Other DNA sequences in this specimen translate into the identical CDR3.

Authors' methods: Amplification with reference gene primers provided the estimates of nucleated cell counts. Sequencing was performed with immunoSEQ multiplex PCR; in TCRdb, only in-frame clones are kept and a portion is missing. Clone size and V and J calls were adopted from that table, with D and trimming inferred from the DNA. The sample has about 240,000 clones, 85% to 90% seen once; the top ten hold more than 6.5%. The specimen sequenced was peripheral blood. The TCR sequence derives from a woman in her seventies with active or convalescent COVID-19.

The CDR3 DNA sequence: TGCGCCAGCAGCCAAGATAGGGGGCTAGGCTACACCTTC. Protein product: CASSQDRGLGYTF. The chain is built from TRBV4-3 and TRBJ1-2; 7 nucleotides line up with TRBD1. With V trimmed by 0 bases and J by 8 bases, 3 bases remained unmatched. Germline CDR1 and CDR2: LGHNA and YSLEER. This CDR3 region has 13 residues.